This record covers a single T cell receptor beta chain. The data were taken from a study of blood T cell repertoires in COVID-19. The wider study: Acute and convalescent COVID-19 samples came from the United States, Italy and Spain. PBMCs, B-cell-depleted T cells, or T cells provided the cDNA or gDNA that made up the material.

Seattle patients were enrolled during active infection and followed longitudinally. Methods used by the authors: The authors estimated nucleated cell counts from reference gene primer amplification. Here immunoSEQ multiplex PCR was the method, and the copy in TCRdb shows in-frame clones only, minus some. V and J calls and clone size are those listed in that table; D and trimming were worked out from the DNA. Of 350,000 or so clones in the sample, over 85% were seen once. The clonotype comes from a woman aged 55-75 years with COVID-19, enrolled during active disease. Material: peripheral blood.

The DNA for the CDR3 is TGTGCCAGCAGCTTGAGGGACAGGGTAAACGGCTACACCTTC. Amino acids: CASSLRDRVNGYTF. V is TRBV5-4 and J is TRBJ1-2, with 9 bases lining up with TRBD1. Germline V CDR1 and CDR2: SGHNT, YYREEE (reference sequence). This CDR3 spans 14 amino acids. With 1 base clipped from V and 8 bases from J, the junction kept 6 bases outside the gene matches. Supplemented by reference TRBV5-4 and TRBJ1-2, the full variable domain reads ETGVTQSPTHLIKTRGQQVTLRCSSQSGHNTVSWYQQALGQGPQFIFQYYREEENGRGNFPPRFSGLQFPNYSSELNVNALELDDSALYLCASSLRDRVNGYTFGSGTRLTVV.